This is a list of T cell receptor beta chains from one sample in a study of OX40 agonist ivuxolimab in advanced cancers. TCRdb keeps only in-frame clones here, not all; method: immunoSEQ multiplex PCR. Of around 100,000 clones listed, nearly 90% are singletons. The sample in question was CD4+ or CD8+ T cells sorted from blood, obtained in a trial of the OX40 agonist ivuxolimab. These receptors were obtained from an adult with an advanced solid tumor such as melanoma, head and neck, liver or kidney cancer. Each CDR3 is given with its conserved first and last residue. A D gene is named only where the DNA matches it firmly. Clone sizes are given selectively: once, few, many, or a class where the clone is expanded.

D gene	clone size	V gene	J gene	CDR3 DNA	CDR3 protein
NA	NA	TRBV4-2	TRBJ2-1	TGTGCCAGCAGCCAAGTCTACAATGAGCAGTTCTTC	CASSQVYNEQFF
TRBD2	NA	TRBV6-5	TRBJ2-3	TGTGCCAGTCGTCCCCGAGCGGGGGGCACAGATACGCAGTATTTT	CASRPRAGGTDTQYF
NA	NA	TRBV5-6	TRBJ1-2	TGTGCCAGCAGCCCGCGACAGTCCGGCTACACCTTC	CASSPRQSGYTF
NA	NA	TRBV30	TRBJ1-5	TGTGCCTGGAGTGTAAAAGGGGATCAGCCCCAGCATTTT	CAWSVKGDQPQHF
NA	once	TRBV27	TRBJ1-1	TGTGCCAGCAGTTTATCGAGGGGGACTACTGAAGCTTTCTTT	CASSLSRGTTEAFF
NA	NA	TRBV6-5	TRBJ1-2	TGTGCCAGCACCCAGGGGCGCGGCTACACCTTC	CASTQGRGYTF
TRBD1	NA	TRBV27	TRBJ1-5	TGTGCCAGCAGCCGCAGACAGGGGGCTGACCAGCCCCAGCATTTT	CASSRRQGADQPQHF
NA	few	TRBV7-9	TRBJ1-4	TGTGCCAGCAGCTTCAACCGGGGGAAACTGTTTTTT	CASSFNRGKLFF
TRBD1	NA	TRBV14	TRBJ2-7	TGTGCCAGCAGCCAGGGGACAGGACCCTACGAGCAGTACTTC	CASSQGTGPYEQYF
NA	NA	TRBV19	TRBJ1-3	TGTGCCTCAAGCCGGGGGTCTGGAAACACCATATATTTT	CASSRGSGNTIYF
TRBD1	NA	TRBV18	TRBJ1-5	TGTGCCAGCTCACCCCGGGACAGGGAATTCAATCAGCCCCAGCATTTT	CASSPRDREFNQPQHF
TRBD1	NA	TRBV7-3	TRBJ1-6	TGTGCCAGCAGCTTAGGGACAGGGGGTTCACCCCTCCACTTT	CASSLGTGGSPLHF
TRBD2	NA	TRBV11-2	TRBJ2-1	TGTGCCAGCAGCCCATGGGACGGGGGGTATGAGCAGTTCTTC	CASSPWDGGYEQFF
NA	NA	TRBV19	TRBJ2-5	TGTGCCAGTAGTATACAATTTCAAGAGACCCAGTACTTC	CASSIQFQETQYF
NA	NA	TRBV6-6	TRBJ1-2	TGTGCCAGCAGTTACTCACCTTTACAGTACTATGGCTACACCTTC	CASSYSPLQYYGYTF
NA	NA	TRBV7-8	TRBJ2-1	TGTGCCAGCAGCTTAGGTCGGGGACGCTCCTACAATGAGCAGTTCTTC	CASSLGRGRSYNEQFF
TRBD1	NA	TRBV7-2	TRBJ1-5	TGTGCCAGCAGCTCCGGGACAGGGGTTCGTCAGCCCCAGCATTTT	CASSSGTGVRQPQHF
NA	NA	TRBV11-1	TRBJ1-6	TGTGCCAGCAGCACCGATGGACAGACACTGAATTCACCCCTCCACTTT	CASSTDGQTLNSPLHF
TRBD2	NA	TRBV7-8	TRBJ2-3	TGTGCCAGCAGCTTCGGGACTAGCGGGGGCCTAACCACAGATACGCAGTATTTT	CASSFGTSGGLTTDTQYF
NA	NA	TRBV12-5	TRBJ1-5	TGTGCTAGTGGTTTGCAGAATCAGCCCCAGCATTTT	CASGLQNQPQHF
NA	NA	TRBV19	TRBJ2-5	TGTGCCAGTAGTATGGGGAATAGGGAGACCCAGTACTTC	CASSMGNRETQYF
NA	NA	TRBV19	TRBJ1-1	TGTGCCAGTAGTATAACGGAGGAGACTGAAGCTTTCTTT	CASSITEETEAFF
TRBD1	NA	TRBV6-5	TRBJ1-6	TGTGCCAGCAGGACAGGGCTGGATTCACCCCTCCACTTT	CASRTGLDSPLHF
NA	NA	TRBV6-1	TRBJ2-6	TGTGCCACCCTCACATGGGGTACTGGGGCCAACGTCCTGACTTTC	CATLTWGTGANVLTF
TRBD1	NA	TRBV11-1	TRBJ2-1	TGTGCCAGCAGCCCGACAGGGGTGGGTGAGCAGTTCTTC	CASSPTGVGEQFF
NA	NA	TRBV5-8	TRBJ2-4	TGTGCCAGCACCCTCCCCGGCAGTACCAAAAACATTCAGTACTTC	CASTLPGSTKNIQYF
NA	NA	TRBV4-3	TRBJ1-2	TGCGCCAGCAGCCAAGATTGGCAGGTTACGGGCTACACCTTC	CASSQDWQVTGYTF
TRBD2	once	TRBV18	TRBJ2-7	TGTGCCAGCTCACTCTTAGCGGGAGTAGGGGTAAACTACGAGCAGTACTTC	CASSLLAGVGVNYEQYF
TRBD1	NA	TRBV7-3	TRBJ1-1	TGTGCCAGCAGCAAGACAGGGGCCACTGAAGCTTTCTTT	CASSKTGATEAFF
NA	NA	TRBV2	TRBJ1-6	TGTGCCAGCAGTGGGCAGCCGGAAAATTCACCCCTCCACTTT	CASSGQPENSPLHF
NA	NA	TRBV30	TRBJ1-1	TGTGCCTGGACGGGGGGAGTGTACACTGAAGCTTTCTTT	CAWTGGVYTEAFF
NA	NA	TRBV5-4	TRBJ2-7	TGTGCCAGCAGCCTTGGGGGGGGCAGGGAGCAGTACTTC	CASSLGGGREQYF
TRBD2	NA	TRBV27	TRBJ2-1	TGTGCCAGCAATAAAGCGGGAGTGCCCTACAATGAGCAGTTCTTC	CASNKAGVPYNEQFF
NA	NA	TRBV5-1	TRBJ2-5	TGCGCCAGCAGGGGACTCCAAGAGACCCAGTACTTC	CASRGLQETQYF
NA	NA	TRBV7-9	TRBJ2-7	TGTGCCAGCAGCTTAGGGAGGGACGAGCAGTACTTC	CASSLGRDEQYF
NA	NA	TRBV5-4	TRBJ1-6	TGTGCCAGCAGCTTGAGGTCGGACAGTAATTCACCCCTCCACTTT	CASSLRSDSNSPLHF
NA	NA	TRBV18	TRBJ1-1	TGTGCCAGCCAACTCTCGAGACAGCTACCCACCTCGAACACTGAAGCTTTCTTT	CASQLSRQLPTSNTEAFF
TRBD1	once	TRBV4-2	TRBJ1-2	TGTGCCAGCAGCCAATATCGACAGGGGGCGTCGGAGGGCTACACCTTC	CASSQYRQGASEGYTF
NA	NA	TRBV6-1	TRBJ1-3	TGTGCCAGCAGCTCTATGGGAAACACCATATATTTT	CASSSMGNTIYF
TRBD2	NA	TRBV10-3	TRBJ2-1	TGTGCCATCAGTGAGTACGGGACTAGCGGGAGCAACAATGAGCAGTTCTTC	CAISEYGTSGSNNEQFF
TRBD2	once	TRBV27	TRBJ2-3	TGTGCCAGCAGAGCGGGGGTTGGGAGCACAGATACGCAGTATTTT	CASRAGVGSTDTQYF
NA	once	TRBV28	TRBJ1-2	TGTGCCAGCAGCCTTGGTGCGGGGGGCTACACCTTC	CASSLGAGGYTF
NA	NA	TRBV27	TRBJ2-7	TGTGCCAGCAGTTTAAGGGGCTACGAGCAGTACTTC	CASSLRGYEQYF